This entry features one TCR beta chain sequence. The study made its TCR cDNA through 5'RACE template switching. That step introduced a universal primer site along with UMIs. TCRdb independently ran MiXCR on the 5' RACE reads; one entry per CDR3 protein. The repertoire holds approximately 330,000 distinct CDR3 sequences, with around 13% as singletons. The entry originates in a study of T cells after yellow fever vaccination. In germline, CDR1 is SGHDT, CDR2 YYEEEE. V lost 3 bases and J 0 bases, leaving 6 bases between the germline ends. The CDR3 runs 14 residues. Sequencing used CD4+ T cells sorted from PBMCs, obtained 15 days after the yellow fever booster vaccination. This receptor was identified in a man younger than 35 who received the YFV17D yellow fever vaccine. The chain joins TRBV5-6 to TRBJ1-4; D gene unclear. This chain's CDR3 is CASSSHATNEKLFF. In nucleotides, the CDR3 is TGTGCCAGCAGCTCACACGCAACTAATGAAAAACTGTTTTTT.